Listed here are 29 T cell receptor beta chains from one sample, sequenced in a study of response to subunit inactivated influenza vaccine (dated by TCRdb to the late 2010s). Library prep was done by RT-PCR. The listed sequencing device is Illumina HiSeq 2500. TCRdb applied fastp at Q25 and MiXCR to the public reads, then kept only in-frame beta chains. Rows matching on CDR3 protein sequence are summarized as one entry with the most common DNA and genes. Counted in this sample were more than 150,000 distinct CDR3 sequences; roughly a tenth of them appeared once. In total, the top ten clones hold 35% to 40% of the sample. This material consisted of CD8+ T cells sorted from PBMCs, taken less than 30 months after vaccination. Receptors originate from a man between 45 and 75 years old who received an inactivated influenza vaccine. Donor details come from another sample of the same person, matched by shared clones.

Regarding this clonotype: Sequence at one end of the junction differs from germline and may be a read error. The chain combines TRBV5-5 with TRBJ2-1, with 10 bases that match TRBD2. The CDR3 sequence is 17 residues long. Germline CDR1 and CDR2: SGHKS and YYEKEE (reference sequence). CDR3 DNA: TGTGCTAGCAGCGGAGACCGAGTCCTAGCGGGGGACAATGAGCAGTTCTTC. Translating gives CASSGDRVLAGDNEQFF.

In its sample, this clonotype was seen a few times. For the CDR3, the DNA is TGTGCCAGCACCTGGGACAGTGGCGAGACCCAGTACTTC. Its protein is CASTWDSGETQYF. J is TRBJ2-5 and V is TRBV7-9, with 7 bases that match TRBD1. Germline-derived CDR1 and CDR2 are SEHNR and FQNEAQ (reference sequence). Unmatched junction bases numbered 7, after V lost 7 bases and J lost 5 bases. The CDR3 is 13 residues long.

This clonotype was seen only a few times. The gene calls are TRBV19 and TRBJ2-2, with D maybe TRBD1 (5 bases). The V gene's germline CDR1 is LNHDA and CDR2 SQIVND (reference sequence). CDR3 length: 18 residues. The ends were cut back, 0 bases at V and 0 bases at J, with 14 bases in the middle. CDR3 sequence (DNA): TGTGCCAGTAGTATAGATCGAAATACAGGACCGAACACCGGGGAGCTGTTTTTT. Encoded protein: CASSIDRNTGPNTGELFF.

This clonotype was detected a few times. The chain combines TRBV7-6 with TRBJ1-2, with D hard to call. V lost 0 bases, J lost 1 base, and 9 bases lay in between. From germline, CDR1 is SGHVS and CDR2 FNYEAQ. The CDR3 has 15 amino acids. As DNA, the CDR3 is TGTGCCAGCAGCTTAGCGGCGGCCAGTAACTATGGCTACACCTTC. This translates into CASSLAAASNYGYTF.

This clonotype was seen more than once but under ten times. The J gene is TRBJ2-7, the V gene TRBV6-2 or TRBV6-3; 10 nucleotides match TRBD2. Germline-derived CDR1 and CDR2 are MNHEY and SVGEGT. The CDR3 loop spans 15 amino acids. After removal of 5 bases from V and 6 bases from J, the junction contained 10 bases not matched to a gene. The CDR3 protein is CASSPLGLALGEQYF. The CDR3 DNA is TGTGCCAGCAGTCCACTGGGACTAGCGTTGGGCGAGCAGTACTTC.

The V gene is TRBV4-3, the J gene TRBJ2-2; 9 nucleotides agree with TRBD2. The CDR3 covers 17 residues. The J segment lost 8 bases and the V segment lost 0 bases, leaving 10 bases of the junction unmatched. Per the germline V gene, CDR1 is LGHNA and CDR2 is YSLEER. The CDR3 region is CASSQEGTSLSGGELFF. For the CDR3, the DNA is TGCGCCAGCAGCCAAGAAGGGACTAGCCTGTCAGGTGGGGAGCTGTTTTTT.

This clonotype has more than one count but fewer than ten. The rearrangement uses TRBV9 and TRBJ2-7; D may be TRBD2 (6 bases). The CDR3 runs 15 residues. V shed 4 bases and J shed 3 bases, with 17 bases lying between them. CDR1 is SGDLS and CDR2 is YYNGEE in the germline V gene. The CDR3 DNA reads as TGTGCCAGCAGCCCCACGCTGGGGGGACTCTACGAGCAGTACTTC. It is translated as CASSPTLGGLYEQYF.

V usage is TRBV27 and J usage is TRBJ2-7; 8 nucleotides align to TRBD1. Germline assignment: CDR1 MNHEY and CDR2 SMNVEV (reference sequence). The CDR3 loop spans 14 amino acids. Trimming removed 2 bases from V and 3 bases from J; junction bases left unmatched: 3. The CDR3 DNA reads TGTGCCAGCAGTTTAGCCGGGACAGGCTACGAGCAGTACTTC. Its protein product is CASSLAGTGYEQYF.

The chain has TRBV16 and TRBJ2-7; tentatively, D is TRBD1 (5 bases). The V end was cut by 4 bases, the J end by 0 bases, with 13 bases between. CDR1 is KGHSY, CDR2 FQNENV, per germline. The CDR3 is 15 residues long. The CDR3: CASSRLGQGSYEQYF. Written as DNA, the CDR3 is TGTGCCAGCAGCCGCCTTGGGCAGGGCTCCTACGAGCAGTACTTC.

This clonotype was seen more than once but under ten times. The chain employs TRBV7-8 and TRBJ2-3; possible D gene TRBD2, 6 bases. The V gene's germline CDR1 is SGHVS and CDR2 FQNEAQ. Trimming shortened V by 0 bases and J by 3 bases, and 13 bases separated the two germline ends. The CDR3 totals 16 residues. The CDR3 DNA reads TGTGCCAGCAGCTTAGCTGCGGGACTGGGGACAGATACGCAGTATTTT. It is translated as CASSLAAGLGTDTQYF.

Only a few counts were recorded for this clonotype. This chain joins TRBV4-3 and TRBJ1-5; D perhaps matches TRBD1 (5 bases). The germline V gene encodes CDR1 LGHNA and CDR2 YSLEER. Trimming took 0 bases from V and 6 from J, leaving 24 bases between them. The CDR3 spans 19 residues. This chain's CDR3 is CASSQDWAPDSRGGQPQHF. The CDR3 bases are TGCGCCAGCAGCCAAGATTGGGCCCCAGACAGCCGTGGAGGTCAGCCCCAGCATTTT.

This clonotype was picked up a small number of times. This sequence joins TRBV7-6 and TRBJ2-2, with 7 bases identical to TRBD1. J gave up 4 bases and V 5 bases, and 13 bases lay outside the gene matches. CDR3 size: 17 residues. Germline loops: CDR1 SGHVS, CDR2 FNYEAQ. CDR3 sequence: CASSQFSGGLGTGELFF. CDR3 nucleotides: TGTGCCAGCAGCCAATTTTCAGGGGGTCTAGGCACCGGGGAGCTGTTTTTT.

The chain is built from TRBV9 and TRBJ2-7, with 9 nucleotides matching TRBD2. Losses at the gene ends were 6 bases for V and 0 bases for J; bases not matched to a gene: 7. The CDR3 consists of 15 residues. Per the germline V gene, CDR1 is SGDLS and CDR2 is YYNGEE. The CDR3 coding sequence is TGTGCCAGCAAGAGACTAGCGGAAAACTCCTACGAGCAGTACTTC. Its translation: CASKRLAENSYEQYF. Using reference TRBV9 and TRBJ2-7 for the parts outside the CDR3, the full variable domain is DSGVTQTPKHLITATGQRVTLRCSPRSGDLSVYWYQQSLDQGLQFLIQYYNGEERAKGNILERFSAQQFPDLHSELNLSSLELGDSALYFCASKRLAENSYEQYFGPGTRLTVT.

This clonotype was seen ten or more times. The genes are TRBV5-6 and TRBJ2-1; 7 nucleotides line up with TRBD2. The V gene's germline CDR1 is SGHDT and CDR2 YYEEEE. This CDR3 spans 15 amino acids. The ends lost 2 bases at V and 4 bases at J; junction bases unmatched: 6. CDR3 region: CASSFSSGEYNEQFF. CDR3 bases: TGTGCCAGCAGCTTCTCAAGCGGGGAGTACAATGAGCAGTTCTTC. The full variable domain, rest sourced from reference TRBV5-6 and TRBJ2-1, is DAGVTQSPTHLIKTRGQQVTLRCSPKSGHDTVSWYQQALGQGPQFIFQYYEEEERQRGNFPDRFSGHQFPNYSSELNVNALLLGDSALYLCASSFSSGEYNEQFFGPGTRLTVL.

This clonotype was seen a single time. The chain recombines TRBV19 with TRBJ2-7; 7 nucleotides agree with TRBD2. There are 14 residues in the CDR3. Unmatched junction bases numbered 2, after V lost 3 bases and J lost 0 bases. Germline assignment: CDR1 LNHDA and CDR2 SQIVND (reference sequence). The CDR3 reads CASSIRGSSYEQYF. CDR3 nucleotide sequence: TGTGCCAGTAGTATTCGCGGGAGCTCCTACGAGCAGTACTTC. Supplemented by reference TRBV19 and TRBJ2-7, the full variable domain reads DGGITQSPKYLFRKEGQNVTLSCEQNLNHDAMYWYRQDPGQGLRLIYYSQIVNDFQKGDIAEGYSVSREKKESFPLTVTSAQKNPTAFYLCASSIRGSSYEQYFGPGTRLTVT.

This clonotype was observed a handful of times. V usage is TRBV7-2 and J usage is TRBJ2-7, with a weak D call TRBD2 (5 bases). CDR1 SGHTA and CDR2 FQGNSA come from the germline V gene. V lost 4 bases and J lost 2, with 9 bases in between. This CDR3 has 13 amino acids. The DNA of the CDR3 is TGTGCCAGCAGCTCCCGGGAAACCTACGAGCAGTACTTC. It yields the protein CASSSRETYEQYF.

This chain connects TRBV5-5 to TRBJ1-1; no definite D call. Per germline, CDR1 SGHKS and CDR2 YYEKEE (reference sequence). Trimming left V 3 bases short and J 3 bases short, with 9 bases between. The CDR3 runs 13 residues. The CDR3 spells CASSSSDYTEAFF. The CDR3, as DNA: TGTGCCAGCAGCTCCTCGGACTACACTGAAGCTTTCTTT.

The chain is built from TRBV10-3 and TRBJ2-2; D not resolved. Trimming shortened V by 3 bases and J by 3 bases, and 8 bases separated the two germline ends. The CDR3 is 14 residues long. CDR1 and CDR2 (germline): ENHRY, SYGVKD. The CDR3 protein is CAISDSSYTGELFF. CDR3 DNA: TGTGCCATCAGTGATTCGTCCTACACCGGGGAGCTGTTTTTT.

This clonotype occurred many times. The chain recombines TRBV6-2 or TRBV6-3 with TRBJ2-4; D is uncertain. Germline V gives CDR1 MNHEY, CDR2 SVGEGT. The V end was cut by 3 bases, the J end by 1 base, with 19 bases between. The CDR3 covers 18 residues. CDR3 nucleotide sequence: TGTGCCAGCAGTTATTCTATTTCGATCATTGGGGCCAAAAACATTCAGTACTTC. It translates to CASSYSISIIGAKNIQYF.

The chain employs TRBV7-9 and TRBJ2-1, with D perhaps TRBD2 (6 bases). The CDR3 covers 14 residues. Per the germline V gene, CDR1 is SEHNR and CDR2 is FQNEAQ (reference sequence). V was trimmed by 7 bases and J by 7 bases, leaving 17 bases between them. Here the CDR3 reads CASTPIGGSNEQFF. In nucleotides, the CDR3 is TGTGCCAGCACTCCCATAGGAGGGAGTAATGAGCAGTTCTTC.

This clonotype was counted between two and nine times. V is TRBV5-1 and J is TRBJ2-7, with 10 bases aligning to TRBD2. V lost 5 bases and J lost 0; bases outside the gene matches: 5. The CDR3 contains 15 residues. In germline, CDR1 is SGHRS, CDR2 YFSETQ. The CDR3 nucleotides are TGCGCCAGCAGACCGGGACTAGCGACCTCCTACGAGCAGTACTTC. This encodes CASRPGLATSYEQYF.

The V and J genes are TRBV12-3 or TRBV12-4 and TRBJ1-2; D remains unclear. The CDR3 sequence is 13 residues long. V gave up 3 bases and J gave up 6 bases, with 11 bases separating them. In nucleotides, the CDR3 is TGTGCCAGCAGTTTCGCTTCAGTTGATGGCTACACCTTC. This encodes CASSFASVDGYTF.

The V gene is TRBV20-1, the J gene TRBJ1-4; a weak D match, TRBD1 (5 bases). This CDR3 is 14 amino acids long. The germline gives CDR1 DFQATT, CDR2 SNEGSKA (reference sequence). V shed 4 bases and J shed 11 bases, with 20 bases lying between them. In nucleotides, the CDR3 is TGCAGTGCTAAAGATCTAGGGGAACTAGGGAAACTGTTTTTT. Translating it yields CSAKDLGELGKLFF.

This clonotype was observed a few times. This sequence joins TRBV20-1 and TRBJ2-3, with no clear D. The germline gives CDR1 DFQATT, CDR2 SNEGSKA (reference sequence). V was shortened by 6 bases and J by 2 bases, with 12 bases between the two germline ends. This CDR3 contains 13 residues. In nucleotides, the CDR3 is TGCAGTGCGAGGCTCTTAGACACAGATACGCAGTATTTT. Translation gives CSARLLDTDTQYF.

This sequence joins TRBV7-8 and TRBJ1-1; perhaps TRBD1 as D (5 bases). Deletions cut 1 base from V and 1 base from J, with 19 bases between. Germline CDR1 is SGHVS and CDR2 is FQNEAQ. This CDR3 comprises 18 residues. The CDR3 is CASSLDTGSRRGNTEAFF. CDR3 coding DNA: TGTGCCAGCAGCTTAGATACCGGGTCCCGGAGGGGGAACACTGAAGCTTTCTTT.

This clonotype was seen a few times. The chain joins TRBV6-1 to TRBJ2-1; 13 positions match TRBD2. Germline-derived CDR1 and CDR2 are MNHNS and SASEGT. With 7 bases clipped from V and 5 bases from J, the junction kept 8 bases outside the gene matches. CDR3 length: 16 residues. CDR3 nucleotides: TGTGCCAGCACCCCTTTTGGGACTAGCGGGAACAATGAGCAGTTCTTC. Amino acid sequence: CASTPFGTSGNNEQFF.

J is TRBJ1-3 and V is TRBV28; D unclear. Germline CDR1 and CDR2: MDHEN and SYDVKM. V lost 3 bases, J lost 2 bases, and 8 bases lay in between. The length of the CDR3 is 14 residues. The CDR3: CASSFLGTGNTIYF. The CDR3 DNA reads TGTGCCAGCAGTTTTCTGGGGACTGGAAACACCATATATTTT.

About this clonotype itself: The junction departs from germline at one end; a sequencing error may be responsible. V usage is TRBV27 and J usage is TRBJ1-5; D is ambiguous. Germline V CDR1 and CDR2: MNHEY, SMNVEV (reference sequence). The CDR3 consists of 14 residues. This CDR3 is CASSPIHSNQPQQF. CDR3 in DNA: TGTGCCAGCAGCCCGATTCATAGCAATCAGCCCCAGCAGTTT.

The table lists this clonotype with many counts. V usage is TRBV12-3 or TRBV12-4 and J usage is TRBJ1-1, with a tentative D call TRBD1 (6 bases). V gave up 6 bases and J gave up 5 bases, with 16 bases separating them. The CDR3 loop spans 14 amino acids. The CDR3 nucleotides are TGTGCCAGCAGCCAAGGAGGAGGGGGGACTGAAGCTTTCTTT. This translates into CASSQGGGGTEAFF.